The rows below give T cell receptor beta chains drawn from one sample of a study of blood T cell repertoires in COVID-19. Here immunoSEQ multiplex PCR was the method, and the copy in TCRdb shows in-frame clones only, minus some. This table has about 35,000 clones, around 77% appearing once. The specimen was peripheral blood. These receptors were collected from a human donor in a cohort sampled during active COVID-19. CDR3s include the opening cysteine and the closing phenylalanine or tryptophan. Fields, in order: CDR3 length, D gene, clone size, V gene, J gene, CDR3 protein, CDR3 DNA. The D gene is left open where the match is weak. Part of the rows lack a size; the others show once, few, many or a class for expanded clones.

len: 16; d_gene: NA; abundance: NA; v_gene: TRBV19; j_gene: TRBJ2-3; CDR3aa: CASRKTSLSDTDTQYF; CDR3nt: TGTGCCAGTAGAAAAACTAGCCTTAGTGACACAGATACGCAGTATTTT
len: 16; d_gene: TRBD2; abundance: NA; v_gene: TRBV5-6; j_gene: TRBJ2-7; CDR3aa: CASSSGLARSSYEQYF; CDR3nt: TGTGCCAGCAGCTCCGGACTAGCGCGGAGCTCCTACGAGCAGTACTTC
len: 14; d_gene: NA; abundance: NA; v_gene: TRBV6-4; j_gene: TRBJ2-2; CDR3aa: CASSVQPNTGELFF; CDR3nt: TGTGCCAGCAGTGTACAGCCGAACACCGGGGAGCTGTTTTTT
len: 15; d_gene: NA; abundance: NA; v_gene: TRBV7-2; j_gene: TRBJ2-1; CDR3aa: CASSLVGRASNEQFF; CDR3nt: TGTGCCAGCAGCTTAGTCGGGAGAGCGTCCAATGAGCAGTTCTTC
len: 18; d_gene: NA; abundance: NA; v_gene: TRBV2; j_gene: TRBJ2-7; CDR3aa: CASSGGFSGTLGLGEQYF; CDR3nt: TGTGCCAGCAGTGGTGGGTTCTCCGGGACACTCGGCCTGGGGGAGCAGTACTTC
len: 13; d_gene: NA; abundance: NA; v_gene: TRBV18; j_gene: TRBJ2-3; CDR3aa: CASSPVVTDTQYF; CDR3nt: TGTGCCAGCTCACCTGTAGTAACAGATACGCAGTATTTT
len: 14; d_gene: TRBD1; abundance: NA; v_gene: TRBV5-1; j_gene: TRBJ1-2; CDR3aa: CASSLRGQNYGYTF; CDR3nt: TGCGCCAGCAGCCTCAGGGGGCAGAACTATGGCTACACCTTC
len: 12; d_gene: NA; abundance: NA; v_gene: TRBV15; j_gene: TRBJ1-2; CDR3aa: CATSSLSGDYTF; CDR3nt: TGTGCCACCAGCAGCCTATCAGGGGACTACACCTTC
len: 15; d_gene: NA; abundance: NA; v_gene: TRBV28; j_gene: TRBJ2-5; CDR3aa: CASSSPISYQETQYF; CDR3nt: TGTGCCAGCAGTTCGCCTATTTCGTACCAAGAGACCCAGTACTTC
len: 18; d_gene: TRBD2; abundance: NA; v_gene: TRBV28; j_gene: TRBJ2-3; CDR3aa: CASSFTSGGTGGTDTQYF; CDR3nt: TGTGCCAGCAGTTTTACTAGCGGAGGGACGGGGGGCACAGATACGCAGTATTTT
len: 16; d_gene: TRBD2; abundance: few; v_gene: TRBV7-2; j_gene: TRBJ2-3; CDR3aa: CASSKTSGGYTDTQYF; CDR3nt: TGTGCCAGCAGCAAGACTAGCGGGGGCTACACAGATACGCAGTATTTT
len: 15; d_gene: TRBD1; abundance: NA; v_gene: TRBV10-3; j_gene: TRBJ2-5; CDR3aa: CAISEFGTGRETQYF; CDR3nt: TGTGCCATCAGTGAGTTCGGGACAGGGCGAGAGACCCAGTACTTC
len: 13; d_gene: TRBD1; abundance: once; v_gene: TRBV30; j_gene: TRBJ2-1; CDR3aa: CAWSRDSYNEQFF; CDR3nt: TGTGCCTGGAGTAGGGACAGTTACAATGAGCAGTTCTTC
len: 16; d_gene: NA; abundance: NA; v_gene: TRBV6-1; j_gene: TRBJ1-4; CDR3aa: CASRETGTGYNEKLFF; CDR3nt: TGTGCCAGCAGGGAAACAGGGACCGGGTATAATGAAAAACTGTTTTTT